This TCR beta chain was profiled in a study of OX40 agonist ivuxolimab in advanced cancers. In its sample, this clone is medium-sized. The same CDR3 also results from other DNA sequences found in this sample. Clones were read by immunoSEQ multiplex PCR, and TCRdb kept only the in-frame ones, dropping some. The table shows approximately 60,000 clones, with 65% to 85% occurring only once. V was shortened by 5 bases and J by 3 bases, with 10 bases between the two germline ends. Per the germline V gene, CDR1 is SEHNR and CDR2 is FQNEAQ (reference sequence). The CDR3 loop spans 13 amino acids. The sequence was collected from an adult with an advanced solid tumor such as melanoma, head and neck, liver or kidney cancer. The sample in question was CD4+ or CD8+ T cells sorted from blood, obtained in a trial of the OX40 agonist ivuxolimab. V and J are TRBV7-9 and TRBJ1-1; D is ambiguous. CDR3 nucleotide sequence: TGTGCCAGCAGCCCCTCGGTTGACACTGAAGCTTTCTTT. This codes for CASSPSVDTEAFF.